This record looks at one T cell receptor (beta chain) sequence and its context. Its antigen is unidentified. This record belongs to a study of CD8+ T cells in alopecia areata. The overall study: Treated patients received oral tofacitinib, 5 to 10 mg twice daily.

Investigators isolated RNA and reverse transcribed it into cDNA to act as the sequencing template. The protocol was immunoSEQ multiplex PCR, while the TCRdb copy is restricted to in-frame clones and leaves out a portion. This table has about 120,000 clones, roughly two fifths appearing once. Sorting of PBMCs yielded the CD4+ and CD8+ T cells. Study-wide results and caveats: Mouse data revealed clearer TCR sharing than patient data did, a gap possibly tied to HLA. The study found higher clonality in lesional than normal scalp, especially in alopecia totalis/universalis.

The CDR3 has 13 amino acids. With 5 bases removed from V and 6 bases from J, the gap between germline ends came to 14 bases. Per germline, CDR1 SGHTA and CDR2 FQGNSA. Sequencing input: CD4+ T cells sorted from blood. The V gene is TRBV7-2, the J gene TRBJ2-7; D perhaps matches TRBD1 (6 bases). This TCR derives from a human donor with alopecia areata. CDR3: CASSTYRAPEQYF. Here the CDR3 DNA reads TGTGCCAGCAGCACCTACAGGGCGCCCGAGCAGTACTTC.